This TCR beta chain was sequenced during a study of T cells in Graves' hyperthyroidism and ophthalmopathy. Thyroid ultrasound, orbital computed tomography, clinical symptoms, and serum thyroxine and TRAb underpinned diagnoses. There are 13 residues in the CDR3. Looked up from germline, CDR1 is MDHEN and CDR2 is SYDVKM. V was shortened by 6 bases and J by 7 bases, with 14 bases between the two germline ends. This clonotype was seen only a few times. RNA transcripts were the template for amplifying TCR beta CDR3 regions. With the HTBI primer set, the TCR CDR3 went through a first round of RT-PCR. Each CDR3 protein is one row after TCRdb ran MiXCR on the multiplex PCR reads. In the table there are around 600,000 distinct CDR3 sequences, around 13% of which are singletons.

This chain links TRBV28 with TRBJ2-3; D might be TRBD2 (5 bases). This receptor was taken from a woman between 45 and 60 years old with Graves' ophthalmopathy. Sequences were obtained from blood. CDR3 sequence: CASRLGAQYTQYF. CDR3 in DNA: TGTGCCAGCAGACTAGGCGCCCAGTATACGCAGTATTTT.